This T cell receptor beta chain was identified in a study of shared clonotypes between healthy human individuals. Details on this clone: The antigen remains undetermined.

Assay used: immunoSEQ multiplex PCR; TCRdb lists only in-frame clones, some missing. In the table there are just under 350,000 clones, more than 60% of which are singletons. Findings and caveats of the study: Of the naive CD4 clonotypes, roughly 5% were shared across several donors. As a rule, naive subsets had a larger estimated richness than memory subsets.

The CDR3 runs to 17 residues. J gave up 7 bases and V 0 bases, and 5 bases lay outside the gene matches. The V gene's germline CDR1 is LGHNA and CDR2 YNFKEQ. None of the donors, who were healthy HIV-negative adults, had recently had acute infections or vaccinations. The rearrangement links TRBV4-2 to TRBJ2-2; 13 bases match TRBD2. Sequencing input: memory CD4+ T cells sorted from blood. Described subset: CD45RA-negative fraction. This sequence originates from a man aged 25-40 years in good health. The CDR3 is CASSQELAGGPHGELFF. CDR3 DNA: TGTGCCAGCAGCCAAGAACTAGCGGGAGGGCCTCACGGGGAGCTGTTTTTT.